The 18 T cell receptor beta chains below were found in one sample sequenced in a study of Ad26.COV2.S vaccination and SARS-CoV-2 variants. The method was immunoSEQ multiplex PCR; TCRdb's version includes in-frame clones alone and lacks a portion of them. Found here are about 460,000 clones, 80% to 90% of them singletons; the top ten hold 1.5% to 2%. Treatment: about 20 received Ad26.COV2.S at low or high dose, single or two shots; 5 received placebo; per-sample allocation not given. Following the first vaccine or placebo injection, samples were taken on day 63. The sample was peripheral blood, taken in a trial of Ad26.COV2.S vaccine versus placebo. The receptors were sampled from a person between 18 and 65 years old who received the Ad26.COV2.S COVID-19 vaccine or a placebo.

This chain uses TRBV28 with TRBJ1-5, with D maybe TRBD1 (6 bases). This CDR3 region has 11 residues. Trimming removed 2 bases from V and 12 bases from J, with 8 bases in between. Per germline, CDR1 MDHEN and CDR2 SYDVKM. The CDR3 DNA reads TGTGCCAGCAGTTTAGACAGGCTCCAGCATTTT. This sequence encodes CASSLDRLQHF.

The gene calls are TRBV5-1 and TRBJ1-2, with D unclear. V was clipped by 0 bases and J by 12 bases, with 15 bases between them. This CDR3 comprises 13 residues. CDR1 is SGHRS and CDR2 is YFSETQ in the germline V gene. CDR3: CASSLEPGRLHTF. The CDR3 DNA reads as TGCGCCAGCAGCTTGGAGCCTGGCAGGTTGCACACCTTC.

V and J are TRBV5-1 and TRBJ2-2, with TRBD2 matching 7 bases. Germline CDR1 reads SGHRS; CDR2 reads YFSETQ. The CDR3 consists of 15 residues. V was clipped by 6 bases and J by 6 bases; unmatched bases: 11. In DNA form, the CDR3 reads TGCGCCAGCATGATCGGGGGGAATCGCGCCGGGGAGCTGTTTTTT. This sequence encodes CASMIGGNRAGELFF.

This CDR3 is CAWTLAGIHEQFF. CDR3 sequence (DNA): TGTGCCTGGACTCTAGCGGGAATCCATGAGCAGTTCTTC. V and J are TRBV30 and TRBJ2-1, with 9 positions matching TRBD2. Germline lookup yields CDR1 GTSNPN and CDR2 SVGIG (reference sequence). The CDR3 covers 13 residues. The V segment lost 4 bases and the J segment 8 bases; nucleotides outside the gene matches: 6. Looking up the rest from reference TRBV30 and TRBJ2-1 gives the full variable domain: SQTIHQWPATLVQPVGSPLSLECTVEGTSNPNLYWYRQAAGRGLQLLFYSVGIGQISSEVPQNLSASRPQDRQFILSSKKLLLSDSGFYLCAWTLAGIHEQFFGPGTRLTVL.

This clone was counted a few times. CDR3 bases: TGTGCCAGTAGGGGGCCCGGTGGTGAAAAACTGTTTTTT. Its translation is CASRGPGGEKLFF. The chain links TRBV19 to TRBJ1-4; D is possibly TRBD1 (5 bases). Germline CDR1 is LNHDA and CDR2 is SQIVND (reference sequence). Trimming left V 6 bases short and J 7 bases short, with 12 bases between. This CDR3 spans 13 amino acids.

This clone showed up just once. One junction end does not reproduce the germline sequence, and a read error may be involved. The chain uses TRBV6-5 and TRBJ2-7, with TRBD1 matching 9 bases. The CDR3 consists of 10 residues. Per germline, CDR1 MNHEY and CDR2 SVGAGI. CDR3 amino acids: CATSRTGVDF. DNA for the CDR3: TGTGCCACCAGCCGGACAGGGGTCGACTTC.

The chain uses TRBV5-1 and TRBJ1-1, with TRBD1 as a possible D gene (5 bases). Germline V gene data show CDR1 as SGHRS and CDR2 as YFSETQ. This CDR3 comprises 13 residues. V was shortened by 4 bases and J by 5 bases, with 12 bases between the two germline ends. In nucleotides, the CDR3 is TGCGCCAGCAGCCCCGGAGGGGCAACTGAAGCTTTCTTT. It yields the protein CASSPGGATEAFF.

This clone came up once. This chain joins TRBV30 and TRBJ1-5, with D maybe TRBD1 (5 bases). The germline V gene encodes CDR1 GTSNPN and CDR2 SVGIG (reference sequence). V gave up 2 bases and J gave up 7 bases, with 18 bases separating them. The CDR3 is made up of 15 amino acids. The CDR3 nucleotides read TGTGCCTGGAGTTTAACCGGGACTCTAGGCCAGCCCCAGCATTTT. Protein sequence: CAWSLTGTLGQPQHF.

This clone occurred once. V gene TRBV11-2 combines with J gene TRBJ1-1; possibly TRBD1 for D (6 bases). V was shortened by 2 bases and J by 1 base, with 11 bases between the two germline ends. The CDR3 contains 15 residues. Germline V gives CDR1 SGHAT, CDR2 FQNNGV. The CDR3: CASSLTRGKNTEAFF. DNA for the CDR3: TGTGCCAGCAGCTTAACAAGGGGGAAGAACACTGAAGCTTTCTTT.

The V call is TRBV6-1, the J call TRBJ1-2; no clear D gene. Germline CDR1 is MNHNS and CDR2 is SASEGT. V lost 1 base, J lost 8 bases, and 17 bases lay in between. This CDR3 contains 15 residues. The CDR3 nucleotides are TGTGCCAGCAGTGAAGGCCCGCGGCAGGCTAACGGCTACACCTTC. Its translation: CASSEGPRQANGYTF.

V gene TRBV3-1 (or the pseudogene TRBV3-2) combines with J gene TRBJ1-1, with D uncertain. There are 15 residues in the CDR3. Trimming shortened V by 0 bases and J by 1 base, and 9 bases separated the two germline ends. Germline V gene sequence: CDR1 LGHDT, CDR2 YNNKEL (reference sequence). Written as DNA, the CDR3 is TGTGCCAGCAGCCAAGAGGCGGCAGCGAACACTGAAGCTTTCTTT. Translation: CASSQEAAANTEAFF.

The genes are TRBV28 and TRBJ1-5; 9 nucleotides align to TRBD1. V lost 6 bases, J lost 7 bases, and 16 bases stayed unmatched. Germline V lookup: CDR1 MDHEN, CDR2 SYDVKM. The CDR3 covers 17 residues. The CDR3 protein is CASSLLKQGAFGQPQHF. The CDR3 DNA reads TGTGCCAGCAGCTTACTCAAACAGGGGGCATTCGGACAGCCCCAGCATTTT.

In this sample, this clone turned up once. The chain joins TRBV27 to TRBJ1-1; the D gene is possibly TRBD1 (5 bases). CDR1 and CDR2 (germline): MNHEY, SMNVEV (reference sequence). This CDR3 has 16 amino acids. The V gene lost 6 bases and the J gene lost 0 bases, with 17 bases spanning the gap. The CDR3 is CASRGGTEDMNTEAFF. The CDR3 coding sequence is TGTGCCAGCAGGGGCGGGACGGAAGATATGAACACTGAAGCTTTCTTT.

The V and J genes are TRBV3-1 (or the pseudogene TRBV3-2) and TRBJ2-1; weak D call: TRBD1 (5 bases). Germline V CDR1 and CDR2: LGHDT, YNNKEL (reference sequence). Deletions cut 7 bases from V and 1 base from J, with 8 bases between. There are 13 residues in the CDR3. CDR3 amino acids: CASTAGSYNEQFF. The CDR3 DNA is TGTGCCAGCACAGCAGGGTCCTACAATGAGCAGTTCTTC.

This clone came up a few times. The chain combines TRBV27 with TRBJ1-4; maybe TRBD1 (6 bases). V gave up 3 bases and J gave up 3 bases, with 8 bases separating them. The germline gives CDR1 MNHEY, CDR2 SMNVEV (reference sequence). The CDR3 totals 14 residues. Here the CDR3 DNA reads TGTGCCAGCAGTTTTGCAGGGGCTAATGAAAAACTGTTTTTT. This encodes CASSFAGANEKLFF.

J is TRBJ2-5 and V is TRBV3-1 (or the pseudogene TRBV3-2), with D possibly matching TRBD2 (6 bases). The V gene lost 3 bases and the J gene lost 5 bases, with 19 bases spanning the gap. The CDR3 contains 16 residues. Germline values: CDR1 LGHDT, CDR2 YNNKEL (reference sequence). This CDR3 is CASSHHITRAGETQYF. In DNA form, the CDR3 reads TGTGCCAGCAGCCATCACATTACTCGGGCGGGGGAGACCCAGTACTTC.

The chain's CDR3 is CASSPRDRVGTEAFF. As DNA, the CDR3 is TGTGCCAGCTCACCCCGGGACAGGGTGGGCACTGAAGCTTTCTTT. The chain uses TRBV18 and TRBJ1-1, with 9 nucleotides matching TRBD1. V shed 3 bases, J shed 4 bases, and the junction held 6 bases outside the gene matches. The CDR3 loop spans 15 amino acids. The germline V gene has CDR1 KGHSH and CDR2 LQKENI.

The V call is TRBV5-1, the J call TRBJ2-7; D not certain. The CDR3 runs to 13 residues. V gave up 3 bases and J gave up 1 base, with 8 bases separating them. Germline CDR1 reads SGHRS; CDR2 reads YFSETQ. In DNA, the CDR3 is TGCGCCAGCAGCTCCGGCTCGTCCTACGAGCAGTACTTC. It yields the protein CASSSGSSYEQYF.